This TCR beta chain originates from a study of early T cells in non-severe SARS-CoV-2 infection. About the study: The chains were unpaired, and the sequenced material was bulk RNA from unsorted whole blood. Regarding the study as a whole: CD4 and private specificities were missed by VDJdb matching, which favored anti-spike CD8 responses.

The CDR3 runs 15 residues. The germline CDR1 and CDR2 sequences are KGHSH and LQKENI. With V trimmed by 4 bases and J by 7 bases, 9 bases remained unmatched. In the library, individual cDNA molecules carried attached unique molecular identifiers. TCRdb reprocessed the 5' RACE reads via MiXCR and lists one record per CDR3 protein. Among about 60,000 distinct CDR3 sequences, more than 8.5% were seen once, and the ten largest hold around 17%. With respect to this clonotype: Its antigen is unidentified.

This clonotype was obtained from an adult who was a healthcare worker with PCR-confirmed SARS-CoV-2 infection or an uninfected control (not recorded which). J is TRBJ1-4 and V is TRBV18; 7 bases are shared with TRBD1. What was sequenced was whole blood. CDR3 bases: TGTGCCAGCTCACTTCCGGGACAGTCTTTTGAAAAACTGTTTTTT. Translation gives CASSLPGQSFEKLFF.